Detailed here is one T cell receptor (beta chain). TCRdb's table, derived via immunoSEQ multiplex PCR, lists solely in-frame clones and lacks some. In the table there are approximately 280,000 clones, about nine tenths of which are singletons. Trimming removed 1 base from V and 5 bases from J, with 14 bases in between. CDR3 length: 14 amino acids. CDR1 and CDR2 from the germline V gene are SQVTM and ANQGSEA. The sample comes from a study of blood T cell repertoires in COVID-19. This clonotype originated in a man in his forties or fifties with acute or convalescent COVID-19. The material sequenced was peripheral blood. The chain is built from TRBV29-1 and TRBJ2-5; perhaps TRBD2 as D (5 bases). CDR3 DNA sequence: TGCAGCGTTGAAGTGAAGAGGGCCGGGGAGACCCAGTACTTC. Translation gives CSVEVKRAGETQYF.